Each of the 3 T cell receptor beta chains below was sequenced from the same sample in a study of response to subunit inactivated influenza vaccine. TCRdb reprocessed the RT-PCR reads with MiXCR, giving one entry per CDR3 protein. The repertoire holds 150,000 to 200,000 distinct CDR3 sequences, about 9.3% seen once, with approximately 10% in the top ten. The sample here was non-naive T cells sorted from PBMCs, taken on the day of vaccination. These receptors were taken from a man aged 50 to 59 who received an inactivated influenza vaccine.

The chain uses TRBV4-1 and TRBJ1-5; 11 bases are shared with TRBD1. In germline, CDR1 is MGHRA, CDR2 YSYEKL. The junction had 5 bases not matched to a gene; V was cut back by 4 bases and J by 6 bases. The CDR3 sequence is 15 residues long. The CDR3 DNA reads TGCGCCAGCAGCCTCCAGGACAGGGGGCGTCAGCCCCAGCATTTT. It is translated as CASSLQDRGRQPQHF.

The sample holds a few counts of this clonotype. As DNA, the CDR3 is TGTGCCAGCAGCCGGGACAGGAATTACGCCGTTAACACTGAAGCTTTCTTT. Protein product: CASSRDRNYAVNTEAFF. This rearrangement joins TRBV7-9 to TRBJ1-1; 8 positions agree with TRBD1. The CDR3 is 17 amino acids. Looked up from germline, CDR1 is SEHNR and CDR2 is FQNEAQ (reference sequence). The ends lost 5 bases at V and 2 bases at J; junction bases unmatched: 13.

The V call is TRBV7-6, the J call TRBJ1-1, with a possible D match to TRBD1 (6 bases). Trimming removed 6 bases from V and 2 bases from J, with 13 bases in between. CDR3 length: 14 residues. Per germline, CDR1 SGHVS and CDR2 FNYEAQ. CDR3 nucleotides: TGTGCCAGCAGTGCCCGGGACATAAACACTGAAGCTTTCTTT. This sequence encodes CASSARDINTEAFF.